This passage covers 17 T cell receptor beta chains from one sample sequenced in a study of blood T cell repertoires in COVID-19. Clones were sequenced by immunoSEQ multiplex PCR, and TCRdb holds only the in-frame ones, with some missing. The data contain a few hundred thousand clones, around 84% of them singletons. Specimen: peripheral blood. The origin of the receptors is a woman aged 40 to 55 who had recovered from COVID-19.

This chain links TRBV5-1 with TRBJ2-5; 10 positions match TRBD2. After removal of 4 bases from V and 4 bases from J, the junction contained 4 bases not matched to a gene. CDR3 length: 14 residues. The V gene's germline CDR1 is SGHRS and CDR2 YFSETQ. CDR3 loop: CASSPSGGVETQYF. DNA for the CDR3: TGCGCCAGCAGCCCTAGCGGGGGTGTAGAGACCCAGTACTTC.

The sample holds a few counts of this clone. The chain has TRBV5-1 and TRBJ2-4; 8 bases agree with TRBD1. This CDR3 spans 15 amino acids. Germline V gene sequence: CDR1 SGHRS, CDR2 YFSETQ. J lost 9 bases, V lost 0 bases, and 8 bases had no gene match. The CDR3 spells CASSLGEGQGSIQYF. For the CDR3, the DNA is TGCGCCAGCAGCTTGGGGGAAGGACAGGGAAGCATTCAGTACTTC. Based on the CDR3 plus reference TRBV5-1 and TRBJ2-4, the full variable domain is KAGVTQTPRYLIKTRGQQVTLSCSPISGHRSVSWYQQTPGQGLQFLFEYFSETQRNKGNFPGRFSGRQFSNSRSEMNVSTLELGDSALYLCASSLGEGQGSIQYFGAGTRLSVL.

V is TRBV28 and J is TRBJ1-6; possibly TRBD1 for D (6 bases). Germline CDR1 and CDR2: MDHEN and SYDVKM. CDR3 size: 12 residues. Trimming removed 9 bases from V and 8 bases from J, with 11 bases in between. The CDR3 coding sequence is TGTGCCAGTCAGGCAGGGGATTCACCCCTCCACTTT. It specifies CASQAGDSPLHF.

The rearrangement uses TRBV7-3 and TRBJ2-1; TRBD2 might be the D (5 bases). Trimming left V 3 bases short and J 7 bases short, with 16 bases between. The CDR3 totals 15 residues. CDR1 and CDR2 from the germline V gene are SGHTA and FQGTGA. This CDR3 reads CASSLGSSFGNEQFF. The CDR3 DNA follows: TGTGCCAGCAGCTTGGGCTCTAGCTTTGGGAATGAGCAGTTCTTC.

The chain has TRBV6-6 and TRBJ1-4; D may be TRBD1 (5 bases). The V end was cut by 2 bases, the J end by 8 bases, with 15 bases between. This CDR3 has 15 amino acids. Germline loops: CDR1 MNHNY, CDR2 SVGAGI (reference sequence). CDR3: CASSYTQVDREKLFF. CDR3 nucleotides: TGTGCCAGCAGTTACACACAGGTGGATCGGGAAAAACTGTTTTTT.

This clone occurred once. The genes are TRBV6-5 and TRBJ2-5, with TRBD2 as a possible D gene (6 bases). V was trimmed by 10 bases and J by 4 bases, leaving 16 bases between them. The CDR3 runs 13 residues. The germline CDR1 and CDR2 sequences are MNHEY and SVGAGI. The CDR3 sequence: CATAAGTRETQYF. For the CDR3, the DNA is TGTGCCACCGCCGCGGGAACTCGAGAGACCCAGTACTTC.

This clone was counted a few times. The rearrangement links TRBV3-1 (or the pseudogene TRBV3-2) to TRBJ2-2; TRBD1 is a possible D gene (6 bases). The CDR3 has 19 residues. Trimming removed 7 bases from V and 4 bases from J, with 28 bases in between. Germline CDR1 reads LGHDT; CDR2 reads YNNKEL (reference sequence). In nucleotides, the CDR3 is TGTGCCAGCACCCCTACTATAGTGACAGGCTCTGCGAGCACCGGGGAGCTGTTTTTT. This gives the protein CASTPTIVTGSASTGELFF.

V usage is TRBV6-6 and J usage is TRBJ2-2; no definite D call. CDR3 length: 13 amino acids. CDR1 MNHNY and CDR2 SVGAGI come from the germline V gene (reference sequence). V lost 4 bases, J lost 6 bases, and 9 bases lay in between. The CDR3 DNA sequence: TGTGCCAGCAGTTCGAGAGAAGCCGGGGAGCTGTTTTTT. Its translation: CASSSREAGELFF.

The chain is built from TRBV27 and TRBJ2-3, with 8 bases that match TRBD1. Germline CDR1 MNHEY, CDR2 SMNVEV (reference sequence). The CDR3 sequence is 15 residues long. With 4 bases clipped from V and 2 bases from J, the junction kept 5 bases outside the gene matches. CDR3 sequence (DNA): TGTGCCAGCAGTTCTCCGGGACAGGTCACAGATACGCAGTATTTT. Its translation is CASSSPGQVTDTQYF.

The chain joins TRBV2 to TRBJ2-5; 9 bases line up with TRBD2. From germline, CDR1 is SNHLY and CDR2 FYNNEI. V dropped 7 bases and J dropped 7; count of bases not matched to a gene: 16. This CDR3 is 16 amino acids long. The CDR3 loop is CASTEGPSGVPGTQYF. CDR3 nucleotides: TGTGCCAGCACCGAAGGTCCTAGCGGGGTCCCGGGGACCCAGTACTTC.

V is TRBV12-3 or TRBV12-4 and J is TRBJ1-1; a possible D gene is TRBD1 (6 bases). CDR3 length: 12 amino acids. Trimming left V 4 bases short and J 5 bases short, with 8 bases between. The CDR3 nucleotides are TGTGCCAGCAGTTCAACAGGGACTGAAGCTTTCTTT. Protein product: CASSSTGTEAFF.

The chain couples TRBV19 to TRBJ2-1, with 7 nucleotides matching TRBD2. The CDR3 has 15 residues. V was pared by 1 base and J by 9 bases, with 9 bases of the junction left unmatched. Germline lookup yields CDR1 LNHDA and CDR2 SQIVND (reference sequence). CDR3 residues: CASSIGGRGNTEQFF. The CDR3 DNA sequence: TGTGCCAGTAGTATAGGTGGGCGGGGGAACACTGAGCAGTTCTTC. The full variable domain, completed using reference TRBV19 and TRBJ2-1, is DGGITQSPKYLFRKEGQNVTLSCEQNLNHDAMYWYRQDPGQGLRLIYYSQIVNDFQKGDIAEGYSVSREKKESFPLTVTSAQKNPTAFYLCASSIGGRGNTEQFFGPGTRLTVL.

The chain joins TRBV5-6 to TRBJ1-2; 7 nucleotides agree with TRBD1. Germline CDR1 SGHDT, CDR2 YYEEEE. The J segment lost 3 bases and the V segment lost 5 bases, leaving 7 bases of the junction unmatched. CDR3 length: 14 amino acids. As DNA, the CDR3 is TGTGCCAGCAGGCAAGGGACAGTTGACTATGGCTACACCTTC. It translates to CASRQGTVDYGYTF.

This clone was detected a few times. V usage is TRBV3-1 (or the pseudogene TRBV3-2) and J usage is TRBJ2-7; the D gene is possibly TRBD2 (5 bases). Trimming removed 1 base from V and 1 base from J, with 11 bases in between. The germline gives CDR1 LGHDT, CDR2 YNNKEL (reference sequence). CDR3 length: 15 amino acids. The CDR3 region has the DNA TGTGCCAGCAGCCAAGTGTCTCCGGGATCCTACGAGCAGTACTTC. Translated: CASSQVSPGSYEQYF.

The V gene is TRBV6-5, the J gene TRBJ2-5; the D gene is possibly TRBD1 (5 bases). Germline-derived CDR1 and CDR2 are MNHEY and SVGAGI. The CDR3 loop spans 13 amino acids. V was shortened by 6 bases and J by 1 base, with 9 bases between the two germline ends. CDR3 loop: CASSQDSQETQYF. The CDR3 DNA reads TGTGCCAGCAGCCAAGACAGCCAAGAGACCCAGTACTTC.

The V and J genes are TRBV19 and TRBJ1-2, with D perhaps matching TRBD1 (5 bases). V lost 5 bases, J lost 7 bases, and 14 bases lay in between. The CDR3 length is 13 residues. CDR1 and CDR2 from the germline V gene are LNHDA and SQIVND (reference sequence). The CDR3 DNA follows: TGTGCCAGTAGTCGTGGAGGGGAACGTGGCTACACCTTC. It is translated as CASSRGGERGYTF. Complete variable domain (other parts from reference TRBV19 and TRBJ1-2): DGGITQSPKYLFRKEGQNVTLSCEQNLNHDAMYWYRQDPGQGLRLIYYSQIVNDFQKGDIAEGYSVSREKKESFPLTVTSAQKNPTAFYLCASSRGGERGYTFGSGTRLTVV.

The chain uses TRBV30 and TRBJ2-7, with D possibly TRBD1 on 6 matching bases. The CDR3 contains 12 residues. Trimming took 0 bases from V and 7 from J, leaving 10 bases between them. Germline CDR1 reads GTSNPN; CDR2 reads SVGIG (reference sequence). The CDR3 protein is CAWSVNQGEQYF. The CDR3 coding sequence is TGTGCCTGGAGTGTAAATCAGGGGGAGCAGTACTTC.